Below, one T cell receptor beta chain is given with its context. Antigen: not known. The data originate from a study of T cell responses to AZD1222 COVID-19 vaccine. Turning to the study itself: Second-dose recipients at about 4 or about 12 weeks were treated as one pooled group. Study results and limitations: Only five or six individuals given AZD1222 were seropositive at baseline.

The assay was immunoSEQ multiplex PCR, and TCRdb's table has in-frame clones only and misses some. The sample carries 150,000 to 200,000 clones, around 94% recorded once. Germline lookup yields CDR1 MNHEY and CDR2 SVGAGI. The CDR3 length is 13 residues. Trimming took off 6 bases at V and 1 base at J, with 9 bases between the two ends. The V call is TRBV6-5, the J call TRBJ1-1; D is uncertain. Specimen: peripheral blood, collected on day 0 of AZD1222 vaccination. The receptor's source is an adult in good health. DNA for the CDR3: TGTGCCAGCAGAGGACCCAGGAACACTGAAGCTTTCTTT. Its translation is CASRGPRNTEAFF.